These 22 T cell receptor beta chains came from one sample sequenced in a study of blood T cell repertoires in COVID-19. The method was immunoSEQ multiplex PCR; TCRdb's version includes in-frame clones alone and lacks a portion of them. The sample contains some 300,000 clones, over 75% of which appear only once. The sample was PBMCs or T cells enriched from blood (not recorded which). These TCRs come from a woman between 40 and 55 years old who had recovered from COVID-19.

The CDR3 DNA reads TGTGCCAGCAGTCAGTGGGGGCGCGAGGATGAAAAACTGTTTTTT. Translated: CASSQWGREDEKLFF. The gene calls are TRBV6-5 and TRBJ1-4; D possibly corresponds to TRBD1 (6 bases). CDR3 length: 15 residues. Trimming removed 5 bases from V and 6 bases from J, with 16 bases in between. Per the germline V gene, CDR1 is MNHEY and CDR2 is SVGAGI.

The rearrangement links TRBV19 to TRBJ2-7; D perhaps matches TRBD1 (5 bases). CDR1 is LNHDA, CDR2 SQIVND, per germline (reference sequence). The CDR3 sequence is 14 residues long. Between the trimmed V and J ends, which lost 1 base and 3 bases, there was a span of 10 bases. The CDR3, as DNA: TGTGCCAGTAGTATAGGGGGCAGCTTCTACGAGCAGTACTTC. Protein: CASSIGGSFYEQYF.

V is TRBV27 and J is TRBJ1-2, with D possibly being TRBD1 (5 bases). Germline assignment: CDR1 MNHEY and CDR2 SMNVEV (reference sequence). V was cut by 5 bases and J by 1 base, with 11 bases left in between. This CDR3 is 14 amino acids long. The CDR3, as DNA: TGTGCCAGCAGTGTTAAAGGGGTTAACTATGGCTACACCTTC. This codes for CASSVKGVNYGYTF.

The V and J genes are TRBV5-6 and TRBJ2-1; 8 positions agree with TRBD2. After removal of 1 base from V and 4 bases from J, the junction contained 4 bases not matched to a gene. The length of the CDR3 is 15 residues. Germline values: CDR1 SGHDT, CDR2 YYEEEE. DNA for the CDR3: TGTGCCAGCAGCTTGCGGGAGGGCCCATACAATGAGCAGTTCTTC. This sequence encodes CASSLREGPYNEQFF.

This clone was observed once. V usage is TRBV27 and J usage is TRBJ2-2; a possible D gene is TRBD1 (6 bases). Germline V gives CDR1 MNHEY, CDR2 SMNVEV (reference sequence). V was pared by 4 bases and J by 4 bases, with 13 bases between. The CDR3 covers 15 residues. For the CDR3, the DNA is TGTGCCAGCAGTTCTCCAACAGGGTCCACCGGGGAGCTGTTTTTT. Translating it yields CASSSPTGSTGELFF.

The J gene is TRBJ1-3, the V gene TRBV28; TRBD1 matches at 7 bases. V lost 1 base to trimming and J lost 4 bases; unmatched junction nucleotides: 4. This CDR3 has 15 amino acids. Germline V gene data show CDR1 as MDHEN and CDR2 as SYDVKM. CDR3 coding DNA: TGTGCCAGCAGTTTATACCCGGGACAGGGAAACACCATATATTTT. It yields the protein CASSLYPGQGNTIYF.

The chain recombines TRBV7-3 with TRBJ2-3, with 9 bases lining up with TRBD2. With V trimmed by 2 bases and J by 0 bases, 3 bases remained unmatched. From germline, CDR1 is SGHTA and CDR2 FQGTGA. The length of the CDR3 is 16 residues. Here the CDR3 DNA reads TGTGCCAGCAGCTTAGGCGGGAGGGTTAGCACAGATACGCAGTATTTT. It yields the protein CASSLGGRVSTDTQYF.

The V and J genes are TRBV11-3 and TRBJ2-7, with 8 bases matching TRBD2. V lost 0 bases to trimming and J lost 4 bases; unmatched junction nucleotides: 5. CDR1 and CDR2 from the germline V gene are SGHNT and YENEEA. The CDR3 is made up of 15 amino acids. The CDR3, as DNA: TGTGCCAGCAGCTTAGAGAGCGGGAGTAAATACGAGCAGTACTTC. Amino acids: CASSLESGSKYEQYF.

In its sample, this clone was seen once. The chain is built from TRBV18 and TRBJ2-7; 8 bases agree with TRBD1. In germline, CDR1 is KGHSH, CDR2 LQKENI. The junction had 3 bases not matched to a gene; V was cut back by 0 bases and J by 5 bases. CDR3 length: 14 amino acids. The CDR3 DNA sequence: TGTGCCAGCTCACCACCGGACAGGGCTGACGAGCAGTACTTC. Protein: CASSPPDRADEQYF. Full variable domain (rest looked up from reference TRBV18 and TRBJ2-7): NAGVMQNPRHLVRRRGQEARLRCSPMKGHSHVYWYRQLPEEGLKFMVYLQKENIIDESGMPKERFSAEFPKEGPSILRIQQVVRGDSAAYFCASSPPDRADEQYFGPGTRLTVT.

The genes are TRBV15 and TRBJ2-7; D gene uncertain. CDR3 length: 14 residues. Trimming removed 0 bases from V and 3 bases from J, with 9 bases in between. From germline, CDR1 is LNHNV and CDR2 YYDKDF (reference sequence). Written as DNA, the CDR3 is TGTGCCACCAGCAGAGATAGACAAAACTACGAGCAGTACTTC. Its protein is CATSRDRQNYEQYF.

The genes are TRBV2 and TRBJ1-4; D is perhaps TRBD1 (5 bases). There are 15 residues in the CDR3. Looked up from germline, CDR1 is SNHLY and CDR2 is FYNNEI. V dropped 1 base and J dropped 5 bases, with 11 bases sitting between them. This CDR3 is CASSEGQPVNEKLFF. As DNA, the CDR3 is TGTGCCAGCAGTGAAGGACAGCCAGTAAATGAAAAACTGTTTTTT. Combining the CDR3 with reference TRBV2 and TRBJ1-4 gives the whole variable domain EPEVTQTPSHQVTQMGQEVILRCVPISNHLYFYWYRQILGQKVEFLVSFYNNEISEKSEIFDDQFSVERPDGSNFTLKIRSTKLEDSAMYFCASSEGQPVNEKLFFGSGTQLSVL.

This chain connects TRBV19 to TRBJ1-5, with 7 bases aligning to TRBD1. CDR3 length: 14 residues. CDR1 LNHDA and CDR2 SQIVND come from the germline V gene (reference sequence). V lost 7 bases and J lost 4; bases outside the gene matches: 7. This chain's CDR3 is CASTTDRVNQPQHF. The CDR3, as DNA: TGTGCCAGTACCACCGACAGGGTTAATCAGCCCCAGCATTTT.

V is TRBV7-2 and J is TRBJ1-1, with D possibly being TRBD1 (6 bases). The CDR3 covers 17 residues. CDR1 and CDR2 from the germline V gene are SGHTA and FQGNSA. Trimming left V 4 bases short and J 5 bases short, with 23 bases between. DNA of the CDR3: TGTGCCAGCAGCTCCACTGGACGAGGGGGAGGGAGGACTGAAGCTTTCTTT. Translating gives CASSSTGRGGGRTEAFF.

The chain couples TRBV10-2 to TRBJ1-2; D is perhaps TRBD1 (6 bases). The CDR3 spans 14 residues. In germline, CDR1 is WSHSY, CDR2 SAAADI. V dropped 5 bases and J dropped 4 bases, with 14 bases sitting between them. The DNA for the CDR3 is TGCGCCAGCAGTCCACGGGGCAGGGGCTATGGCTACACCTTC. Its protein is CASSPRGRGYGYTF.

The chain is built from TRBV27 and TRBJ2-1, with 8 bases fitting TRBD2. Germline CDR1 reads MNHEY; CDR2 reads SMNVEV (reference sequence). V was clipped by 3 bases and J by 7 bases; unmatched bases: 5. The CDR3 sequence is 14 residues long. In nucleotides, the CDR3 is TGTGCCAGCAGTTTGCAGCGGGAGTGGAATGAGCAGTTCTTC. This encodes CASSLQREWNEQFF.

This chain links TRBV19 with TRBJ2-3; 8 nucleotides align to TRBD1. V trimming: 1 base; J trimming: 5 bases; junction bases outside the gene matches: 8. CDR1 LNHDA and CDR2 SQIVND come from the germline V gene (reference sequence). CDR3 length: 16 residues. The CDR3 DNA is TGTGCCAGTAGTATAGGTCTCAGGGGGCAAGGAGATACGCAGTATTTT. It codes for CASSIGLRGQGDTQYF.

The V gene is TRBV19, the J gene TRBJ1-1; 7 bases map to TRBD1. Germline V gene data show CDR1 as LNHDA and CDR2 as SQIVND (reference sequence). With 7 bases clipped from V and 4 bases from J, the junction kept 9 bases outside the gene matches. This CDR3 region has 14 residues. CDR3 region: CASTRQGEVTEAFF. CDR3 sequence (DNA): TGTGCCAGTACCCGACAGGGCGAAGTCACTGAAGCTTTCTTT.

V and J are TRBV7-6 and TRBJ2-6, with 8 bases identical to TRBD1. V trimming: 4 bases; J trimming: 2 bases; junction bases outside the gene matches: 7. The CDR3 extends over 17 amino acids. Germline loops: CDR1 SGHVS, CDR2 FNYEAQ. The CDR3 DNA follows: TGTGCCAGCAGCTGGAGGACAGGGAAGGCTGGGGCCAACGTCCTGACTTTC. This translates into CASSWRTGKAGANVLTF.

The CDR3 sequence: CAIRPRDTGNTIYF. In nucleotides, the CDR3 is TGTGCCATCCGCCCACGGGACACTGGAAACACCATATATTTT. This chain connects TRBV10-3 to TRBJ1-3; a weak D match, TRBD1 (6 bases). The CDR3 loop spans 14 amino acids. The V gene lost 8 bases and the J gene lost 2 bases, with 13 bases spanning the gap. The germline V gene encodes CDR1 ENHRY and CDR2 SYGVKD.

The J gene is TRBJ1-4, the V gene TRBV28; the D gene is possibly TRBD1 (6 bases). CDR1 and CDR2 (germline): MDHEN, SYDVKM. CDR3 length equals 11 residues. V dropped 6 bases and J dropped 13 bases, with 12 bases sitting between them. In DNA, the CDR3 is TGTGCCAGCAGCCCCGGGGGGCGACTGTTTTTT. It encodes CASSPGGRLFF.

The chain employs TRBV27 and TRBJ1-2; 7 bases match TRBD1. The V gene's germline CDR1 is MNHEY and CDR2 SMNVEV (reference sequence). The CDR3 length is 16 residues. Losses at the gene ends were 5 bases for V and 7 bases for J; bases not matched to a gene: 16. The DNA of the CDR3 is TGTGCCAGCAGTGAGGGACAGCGTTTAGGAGCGGGTGGCTACACCTTC. Its protein product is CASSEGQRLGAGGYTF.

A few counts support this clone. Its ends do not fully match the called genes, so a read error is possible. The chain carries TRBV29-1 and TRBJ2-3; TRBD2 agrees at 7 bases. The V gene's germline CDR1 is SQVTM and CDR2 ANQGSEA. This CDR3 contains 13 residues. The CDR3 region has the DNA TGCAGCCTTGAGGGCGGGAGCCGAGATACGCAGTATTTT. It is translated as CSLEGGSRDTQYF.